The 32 T cell receptor beta chains below come from one sample, sequenced in a study of breast tumors, draining lymph nodes, adjacent tissues. TCRdb called the multiplex PCR reads again in MiXCR, with one record for every CDR3 protein. The sample includes around 25,000 distinct CDR3 sequences, roughly 21% of them seen just once. The specimen was breast tumor tissue. The receptors shown here come from a female donor with breast cancer. Some clones in this sample may be carry-over from other donors' samples.

This clonotype was counted many times. The V and J genes are TRBV6-5 and TRBJ2-2; possible D gene TRBD1, 6 bases. The germline V and J ends were trimmed by 5 bases and 7 bases, with 20 bases remaining between them. Germline CDR1 and CDR2: MNHEY and SVGAGI. The CDR3 loop spans 16 amino acids. DNA of the CDR3: TGTGCCAGCAGTCCTACTTGGGGGCTTCAGGGCGGGGAGCTGTTTTTT. It specifies CASSPTWGLQGGELFF.

The chain joins TRBV28 to TRBJ1-4; 9 bases line up with TRBD1. CDR3 length equals 16 residues. Germline V gene lookup returns CDR1 MDHEN and CDR2 SYDVKM. After removal of 5 bases from V and 6 bases from J, the junction contained 10 bases not matched to a gene. The DNA of the CDR3 is TGTGCCAGCAGTCCGACCGGGACAGGGTCTGATGAAAAACTGTTTTTT. Its protein product is CASSPTGTGSDEKLFF. Supplemented by reference TRBV28 and TRBJ1-4, the full variable domain reads DVKVTQSSRYLVKRTGEKVFLECVQDMDHENMFWYRQDPGLGLRLIYFSYDVKMKEKGDIPEGYSVSREKKERFSLILESASTNQTSMYLCASSPTGTGSDEKLFFGSGTQLSVL.

This clonotype was detected ten times or more. The chain employs TRBV7-9 and TRBJ2-1, with 13 nucleotides matching TRBD2. The CDR3 contains 14 residues. Losses at the gene ends were 4 bases for V and 11 bases for J; bases not matched to a gene: 5. The germline V gene has CDR1 SEHNR and CDR2 FQNEAQ (reference sequence). In DNA form, the CDR3 reads TGTGCCAGCAGCTCCGGGACTAGCGGGAAGAAGCAGTTCTTC. Its protein is CASSSGTSGKKQFF. Combining the CDR3 with reference TRBV7-9 and TRBJ2-1 gives the whole variable domain DTGVSQNPRHKITKRGQNVTFRCDPISEHNRLYWYRQTLGQGPEFLTYFQNEAQLEKSRLLSDRFSAERPKGSFSTLEIQRTEQGDSAMYLCASSSGTSGKKQFFGPGTRLTVL.

This clonotype has a count of ten or more. The V call is TRBV20-1, the J call TRBJ1-5; 7 bases match TRBD1. After removal of 5 bases from V and 5 bases from J, the junction contained 9 bases not matched to a gene. Germline V gene data show CDR1 as DFQATT and CDR2 as SNEGSKA (reference sequence). The CDR3 has 14 amino acids. CDR3 sequence: CSAAPGTEYQPQHF. The CDR3 region has the DNA TGCAGTGCTGCCCCCGGGACAGAGTATCAGCCCCAGCATTTT.

This sequence joins TRBV20-1 and TRBJ1-1, with 8 bases fitting TRBD1. The CDR3 sequence is 12 residues long. The trim removed 8 bases at V and 11 bases at J, leaving 13 bases unmatched. CDR1 and CDR2 from the germline V gene are DFQATT and SNEGSKA (reference sequence). The CDR3 spells CSSRGPSPGAFF. CDR3 in DNA: TGCAGTTCCAGGGGGCCCTCCCCCGGGGCTTTCTTT.

The sample holds many counts of this clonotype. The chain couples TRBV5-1 to TRBJ2-2, with 8 bases that match TRBD1. CDR1 is SGHRS, CDR2 YFSETQ, per germline. J was trimmed by 6 bases and V by 1 base; bases with no gene match: 2. This CDR3 has 14 residues. CDR3 coding DNA: TGCGCCAGCAGCTTGATACAGGGGGCCGGGGAGCTGTTTTTT. Residues: CASSLIQGAGELFF.

Ten or more counts support this clonotype. The V gene is TRBV9, the J gene TRBJ1-4; TRBD1 matches 9 bases. Germline CDR1 SGDLS, CDR2 YYNGEE. V shed 0 bases and J 4 bases; nucleotides not matched to a gene: 1. This CDR3 comprises 15 residues. This CDR3 reads CASSVGTGVNEKLFF. CDR3 bases: TGTGCCAGCAGCGTAGGGACAGGGGTTAATGAAAAACTGTTTTTT. The full variable domain, completed using reference TRBV9 and TRBJ1-4, is DSGVTQTPKHLITATGQRVTLRCSPRSGDLSVYWYQQSLDQGLQFLIQYYNGEERAKGNILERFSAQQFPDLHSELNLSSLELGDSALYFCASSVGTGVNEKLFFGSGTQLSVL.

Concerning this clonotype: This may stem from a read error, because a much larger clone lies one nucleotide away. The chain combines TRBV30 with TRBJ2-2; tentative D call: TRBD2 (5 bases). CDR1 and CDR2 from the germline V gene are GTSNPN and SVGIG (reference sequence). This CDR3 is 16 amino acids long. CDR3 sequence reads: CAWSVGDTENTGELLF. The CDR3 region has the DNA TGTGCCTGGAGTGTAGGCGACACGGAGAACACCGGGGAGCTGCTTTTT.

This clonotype was detected ten times or more. The rearrangement joins TRBV20-1 to TRBJ2-1; D is ambiguous. The CDR3 length is 14 residues. The ends were cut back, 5 bases at V and 0 bases at J, with 11 bases in the middle. Germline lookup yields CDR1 DFQATT and CDR2 SNEGSKA (reference sequence). The DNA of the CDR3 is TGCAGTGCTCCCCAGGATAGCTCCTACAATGAGCAGTTCTTC. Translated, it gives CSAPQDSSYNEQFF.

This clonotype was recorded at least ten times. The genes are TRBV7-9 and TRBJ1-2, with TRBD1 matching over 8 bases. The CDR3 loop spans 15 amino acids. Per the germline V gene, CDR1 is SEHNR and CDR2 is FQNEAQ (reference sequence). V trimming: 3 bases; J trimming: 3 bases; junction bases outside the gene matches: 6. CDR3 loop: CASSFGQGYHYGYTF. In DNA form, the CDR3 reads TGTGCCAGCAGCTTTGGACAGGGATATCACTATGGCTACACCTTC. Full variable domain (rest looked up from reference TRBV7-9 and TRBJ1-2): DTGVSQNPRHKITKRGQNVTFRCDPISEHNRLYWYRQTLGQGPEFLTYFQNEAQLEKSRLLSDRFSAERPKGSFSTLEIQRTEQGDSAMYLCASSFGQGYHYGYTFGSGTRLTVV.

The sample holds many counts of this clonotype. The chain has TRBV27 and TRBJ1-2, with 8 bases aligning to TRBD1. This CDR3 is 12 amino acids long. Trimming cost V 6 bases and J 5 bases; bases outside gene matches: 2. The germline V gene has CDR1 MNHEY and CDR2 SMNVEV (reference sequence). CDR3 sequence: CASRRQGYGYTF. The DNA of the CDR3 is TGTGCCAGCAGAAGACAGGGGTATGGCTACACCTTC.

This clonotype was recorded at least ten times. J is TRBJ1-6 and V is TRBV2, with TRBD1 matching 7 bases. This CDR3 has 15 residues. Germline V gives CDR1 SNHLY, CDR2 FYNNEI. The V and J ends lost 5 bases and 4 bases, in that order; junction bases with no gene match: 5. In nucleotides, the CDR3 is TGTGCCAGCAGTAGGACAGGAAATTATAATTCACCCCTCCACTTT. Translated, it gives CASSRTGNYNSPLHF.

About this clonotype itself: The junction departs from the called germline gene at one end, perhaps through a read error. The chain has TRBV10-2 and TRBJ2-3, with D unclear. Germline V gene sequence: CDR1 WSHSY, CDR2 SAAADI. This CDR3 comprises 10 residues. CDR3 sequence: CASRADTQYF. The CDR3 nucleotides are TGCGCCAGCAGGGCAGACACGCAGTATTTT.

This chain joins TRBV28 and TRBJ1-1; D gene unclear. The CDR3 has 15 amino acids. Per the germline V gene, CDR1 is MDHEN and CDR2 is SYDVKM. The V end lost 4 bases, the J end lost 4 bases, and 16 bases lay between the germline ends. DNA for the CDR3: TGTGCCAGCAGTTCCCGTCTTTGGAGTGGCACTGAAGCTTTCTTT. It is translated as CASSSRLWSGTEAFF.

With respect to this clonotype: This likely comes from a read error, as the CDR3 has no conserved phenylalanine or tryptophan at its end. V usage is TRBV6-2 or TRBV6-3 and J usage is TRBJ2-6; TRBD1 aligns across 8 bases. Germline assignment: CDR1 MNHEY and CDR2 SVGEGT. The V segment lost 0 bases and the J segment 3 bases; nucleotides outside the gene matches: 7. CDR3 length: 18 amino acids. The CDR3 loop is CASSYSLTGVGGANVLTL. DNA for the CDR3: TGTGCCAGCAGTTACTCCCTGACAGGGGTCGGTGGGGCCAACGTCCTGACTCTC.

This clonotype was observed many times. DNA for the CDR3: TGTGCCATCAGTGAGCGGGGGACAGTCTCCCTCCAAGAGACCCAGTACTTC. Residues: CAISERGTVSLQETQYF. The chain uses TRBV10-3 and TRBJ2-5; weak D call: TRBD1 (7 bases). Germline values: CDR1 ENHRY, CDR2 SYGVKD. The CDR3 runs to 17 residues. V was clipped by 2 bases and J by 1 base, with 17 bases between them.

This clonotype appeared many times. The chain has TRBV29-1 and TRBJ1-1; D gene uncertain. V was clipped by 1 base and J by 2 bases, with 5 bases between them. Germline loops: CDR1 SQVTM, CDR2 ANQGSEA. The CDR3 totals 12 residues. The CDR3, as DNA: TGCAGCGTTGAAGGACCAAACACTGAAGCTTTCTTT. It translates to CSVEGPNTEAFF.

A remark on this clonotype: A much larger clone sits a single nucleotide away, making a read error possible. The chain joins TRBV27 to TRBJ1-2; the D is unclear. This CDR3 has 13 amino acids. The germline V gene encodes CDR1 MNHEY and CDR2 SMNVEV (reference sequence). The DNA for the CDR3 is TGTGACAGCAGTTTCCGGGAAAACTATGGCTACACCTTC. It encodes CDSSFRENYGYTF.

Comment on this clonotype: This may be a read error: a much more frequent sequence differs by one nucleotide. The J gene is TRBJ2-1, the V gene TRBV7-2, with TRBD2 matching over 9 bases. Germline values: CDR1 SGHTA, CDR2 FQGNSA. CDR3 length equals 15 residues. CDR3 sequence reads: CASSRTSGPYNGQFF. The DNA for the CDR3 is TGTGCCAGCAGCCGAACTAGCGGGCCCTACAATGGGCAGTTCTTC.

This clonotype was found many times. The chain carries TRBV18 and TRBJ2-3; a possible D gene is TRBD1 (6 bases). The V and J ends lost 3 bases and 6 bases respectively, with 13 bases between them. The CDR3 length is 14 residues. Germline V gene sequence: CDR1 KGHSH, CDR2 LQKENI. The CDR3 region is CASSPITGSDTQYF. The CDR3 nucleotides are TGTGCCAGCTCACCTATTACAGGGTCGGATACGCAGTATTTT.

This clonotype is medium-sized. This sequence joins TRBV5-6 and TRBJ1-3; TRBD1 matches 7 bases. This CDR3 comprises 15 residues. V was pared by 4 bases and J by 0 bases, with 4 bases of the junction left unmatched. Per germline, CDR1 SGHDT and CDR2 YYEEEE. CDR3 amino acids: CASSPDRYSGNTIYF. CDR3 sequence (DNA): TGTGCCAGCAGCCCGGACAGGTACTCTGGAAACACCATATATTTT. Full variable domain (missing parts from reference TRBV5-6 and TRBJ1-3): DAGVTQSPTHLIKTRGQQVTLRCSPKSGHDTVSWYQQALGQGPQFIFQYYEEEERQRGNFPDRFSGHQFPNYSSELNVNALLLGDSALYLCASSPDRYSGNTIYFGEGSWLTVV.

In its sample, this clonotype was seen a few times. A read error may explain this, as a much larger clone is one base away. The V gene is TRBV11-3, the J gene TRBJ2-3; D perhaps matches TRBD1 (5 bases). The V gene's germline CDR1 is SGHNT and CDR2 YENEEA. The CDR3 loop spans 13 amino acids. Trimming left V 4 bases short and J 6 bases short, with 11 bases between. The CDR3 spells CASSSYDSDTQYF. The CDR3 DNA sequence: TGTGCCAGCAGCTCATATGACAGTGATACGCAGTATTTT.

As concerns this clonotype: Just one base apart from a much larger clone, this may be a read error. The V call is TRBV28, the J call TRBJ2-2; TRBD2 agrees at 8 bases. Germline lookup yields CDR1 MDHEN and CDR2 SYDVKM. This CDR3 has 14 residues. The CDR3, as DNA: TGTGCCAGCAGTACAGCGGGAGCGGTCGGGGAGCCGTTTTTT. Residues: CASSTAGAVGEPFF.

This clonotype appeared many times. V gene TRBV5-1 combines with J gene TRBJ2-5; D might be TRBD1 (6 bases). V shed 0 bases and J shed 5 bases, with 11 bases lying between them. CDR1 is SGHRS and CDR2 is YFSETQ in the germline V gene. The CDR3 has 14 residues. The CDR3 nucleotides read TGCGCCAGCAGCTTGGCAGGGGCGAGTGAGACCCAGTACTTC. It codes for CASSLAGASETQYF.

This clonotype was seen many times. This sequence joins TRBV6-6 and TRBJ2-7; a possible D gene is TRBD2 (6 bases). The CDR3 has 14 residues. The ends were cut back, 7 bases at V and 2 bases at J, with 15 bases in the middle. CDR1 and CDR2 from the germline V gene are MNHNY and SVGAGI (reference sequence). The CDR3 nucleotides are TGTGCCAGCACCTGGAGGGAAGGCACCTACGAGCAGTACTTC. Encoded protein: CASTWREGTYEQYF.

This clonotype was observed many times. The chain uses TRBV12-3 or TRBV12-4 and TRBJ2-7; D is uncertain. The CDR3 sequence is 12 residues long. With 1 base removed from V and 5 bases from J, the gap between germline ends came to 6 bases. DNA of the CDR3: TGTGCCAGCAGTTTAGTTTCCAACGAGCAGTACTTC. Translation: CASSLVSNEQYF.

Turning to this clonotype: The junction departs from germline at one end; a sequencing error may be responsible. The chain has TRBV5-1 and TRBJ2-3; 11 nucleotides line up with TRBD2. This CDR3 is 12 amino acids long. Per germline, CDR1 SGHRS and CDR2 YFSETQ. The CDR3 DNA follows: TGCGGCAGCACTAGCGGGAGAGACACGCAGTATTTC. Its translation: CGSTSGRDTQYF.

The chain employs TRBV9 and TRBJ2-1; a possible D gene is TRBD2 (5 bases). Trimming pared 1 base from V and 4 bases from J, leaving 12 bases between. Germline V gives CDR1 SGDLS, CDR2 YYNGEE. The CDR3 consists of 15 residues. The CDR3 here is CASSVMPSGYNEQFF. DNA of the CDR3: TGTGCCAGCAGCGTAATGCCCAGCGGATACAATGAGCAGTTCTTC.

This clonotype came up a few times. The rearrangement uses TRBV28 and TRBJ2-3; 11 bases are shared with TRBD2. The CDR3 is 17 amino acids. After removal of 7 bases from V and 3 bases from J, the junction contained 12 bases not matched to a gene. Germline V gene sequence: CDR1 MDHEN, CDR2 SYDVKM. The CDR3 bases are TGTGCCAGCACTCCCCCAACTAGCGGGAGTGGGACAGATACGCAGTATTTT. Its protein is CASTPPTSGSGTDTQYF.

This clonotype has at least ten counts. The chain couples TRBV10-1 to TRBJ1-2; 10 nucleotides agree with TRBD1. This CDR3 has 19 residues. Unmatched junction bases numbered 20, after V lost 7 bases and J lost 3 bases. Germline assignment: CDR1 WNHNN and CDR2 SYGVQD (reference sequence). The CDR3 sequence: CASTAPDRGNLVYYYGYTF. DNA of the CDR3: TGCGCCAGCACCGCACCGGACAGGGGGAATTTGGTTTATTACTATGGCTACACCTTC.

For this clonotype: The junction does not match germline at one end; this may be a read error. The V call is TRBV6-6, the J call TRBJ1-5; TRBD1 is a possible D gene (5 bases). The germline gives CDR1 MNHNY, CDR2 SVGAGI (reference sequence). This CDR3 region has 16 residues. The CDR3 spells CAGSYGRGLGNQPQHF. The CDR3, as DNA: TGTGCCGGCAGTTACGGGCGGGGACTGGGCAATCAGCCCCAGCATTTT.

In its sample, this clonotype is medium-sized (0.01 to 0.1%). This sequence joins TRBV7-9 and TRBJ2-1; D is possibly TRBD2 (5 bases). Germline CDR1 is SEHNR and CDR2 is FQNEAQ (reference sequence). V dropped 5 bases and J dropped 6 bases, with 20 bases sitting between them. The CDR3 is 16 amino acids. This CDR3 reads CASSQRTGFEGNEQFF. The CDR3 nucleotides read TGTGCCAGCAGCCAAAGGACCGGGTTCGAGGGCAATGAGCAGTTCTTC.